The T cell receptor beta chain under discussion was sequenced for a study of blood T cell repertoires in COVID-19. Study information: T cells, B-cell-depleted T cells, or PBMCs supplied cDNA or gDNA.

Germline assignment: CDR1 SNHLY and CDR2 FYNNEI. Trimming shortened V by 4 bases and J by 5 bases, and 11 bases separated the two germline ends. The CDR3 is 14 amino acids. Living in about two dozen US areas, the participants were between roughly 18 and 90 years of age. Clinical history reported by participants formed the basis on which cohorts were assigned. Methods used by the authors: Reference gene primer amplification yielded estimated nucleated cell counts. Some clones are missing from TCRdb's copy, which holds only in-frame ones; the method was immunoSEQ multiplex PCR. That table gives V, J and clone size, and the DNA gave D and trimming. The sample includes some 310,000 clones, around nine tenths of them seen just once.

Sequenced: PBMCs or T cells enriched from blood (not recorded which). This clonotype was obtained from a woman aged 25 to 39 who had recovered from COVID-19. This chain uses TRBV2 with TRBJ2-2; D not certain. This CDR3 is CASSGRPETGELFF. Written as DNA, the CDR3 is TGTGCCAGCAGTGGGAGACCAGAAACCGGGGAGCTGTTTTTT.